The entry below gives a single TCR beta chain sequence along with its context. Its antigen is not identified. 60 Vbeta and 13 Jbeta primers were used in PCR. The table came from immunoSEQ multiplex PCR; TCRdb's copy has only in-frame clones and leaves some out. The sample shows some 240,000 clones, almost 80% of them seen only once. The sample originates from a study of cytomegalovirus exposure and HLA in healthy donors. Across the whole study: About four fifths of more than 300 genotyped donors fell in the Caucasian-associated ancestry cluster.

Findings and caveats of the study: Several of the most significant clusters were apparently associated with common viral pathogens in a later analysis. Per a later analysis, 15,000 to 20,000 TCR beta sequences showed association with HLA alleles at 0.05 false discovery rate.

Sequencing used PBMCs. This receptor was identified in a male donor in good health and CMV-seronegative.

In DNA, the CDR3 is TGTGCCAGCTCCGGAGGAACTACAGGGTTGAACACTGAAGCTTTCTTT. Translating gives CASSGGTTGLNTEAFF. V usage is TRBV18 and J usage is TRBJ1-1, with a possible D match to TRBD1 (6 bases). Per the germline V gene, CDR1 is KGHSH and CDR2 is LQKENI. The CDR3 has 16 amino acids. Trimming took 6 bases from V and 0 from J, leaving 17 bases between them.